This record covers a single T cell receptor (beta chain). The data were obtained in a study of response to subunit inactivated influenza vaccine. Each CDR3 protein is one row after TCRdb ran MiXCR on the RT-PCR reads. This sample yields around 530,000 distinct CDR3 sequences, of which 10% to 15% are seen a single time; roughly 10% belongs to the top ten. This CDR3 comprises 15 residues. V was shortened by 2 bases and J by 0 bases, with 8 bases between the two germline ends. Germline V CDR1 and CDR2: KGHSH, LQKENI. The clonotype comes from a man over 45 who received an inactivated influenza vaccine. The starting material was PBMCs from blood, obtained on the day of vaccination. J is TRBJ1-5 and V is TRBV18; no firm D call. Here the CDR3 DNA reads TGTGCCAGCTCACCAATGGGTTATAGCAATCAGCCCCAGCATTTT. This translates into CASSPMGYSNQPQHF.